Each of the 27 T cell receptor beta chains below was sequenced from the same sample in a study of T cell responses to AZD1222 COVID-19 vaccine. TCRdb keeps only in-frame clones here, not all; method: immunoSEQ multiplex PCR. The sample has some 180,000 clones; 91% are singletons. The specimen was peripheral blood, collected 28 days after the second AZD1222 dose. The origin of the receptors is an adult who received the AZD1222 COVID-19 vaccine.

The rearrangement uses TRBV18 and TRBJ1-1, with D unclear. The germline V gene has CDR1 KGHSH and CDR2 LQKENI. This CDR3 contains 14 residues. V gave up 6 bases and J gave up 0 bases, with 11 bases separating them. The chain's CDR3 is CASSPNKLNTEAFF. Here the CDR3 DNA reads TGTGCCAGCTCGCCCAATAAATTGAACACTGAAGCTTTCTTT. The full variable domain, completed using reference TRBV18 and TRBJ1-1, is NAGVMQNPRHLVRRRGQEARLRCSPMKGHSHVYWYRQLPEEGLKFMVYLQKENIIDESGMPKERFSAEFPKEGPSILRIQQVVRGDSAAYFCASSPNKLNTEAFFGQGTRLTVV.

This chain connects TRBV6-5 to TRBJ2-7; 8 bases are a match to TRBD1. V lost 6 bases to trimming and J lost 2 bases; unmatched junction nucleotides: 9. Germline loops: CDR1 MNHEY, CDR2 SVGAGI. This CDR3 contains 15 residues. The CDR3 DNA follows: TGTGCCAGCAGAGACTCGCCAGGGGGCCCCTACGAGCAGTACTTC. Translating it yields CASRDSPGGPYEQYF.

The rearrangement joins TRBV6-5 to TRBJ2-7; D might be TRBD1 (6 bases). The V gene's germline CDR1 is MNHEY and CDR2 SVGAGI. This CDR3 has 13 amino acids. Deletions cut 7 bases from V and 4 bases from J, with 14 bases between. CDR3 in DNA: TGTGCCAGCAAGGGGCAGGGGCAATACGAGCAGTACTTC. Its translation: CASKGQGQYEQYF.

The V gene is TRBV5-8, the J gene TRBJ1-4; D is possibly TRBD1 (5 bases). Germline CDR1 SGHTS, CDR2 YDEGEE. The CDR3 has 16 residues. With 0 bases removed from V and 0 bases from J, the gap between germline ends came to 9 bases. DNA of the CDR3: TGTGCCAGCAGCTTGGGCAGGGAACCAACTAATGAAAAACTGTTTTTT. The encoded protein is CASSLGREPTNEKLFF. Full variable domain (remainder filled in from reference TRBV5-8 and TRBJ1-4): EAGVTQSPTHLIKTRGQQATLRCSPISGHTSVYWYQQALGLGLQFLLWYDEGEERNRGNFPPRFSGRQFPNYSSELNVNALELEDSALYLCASSLGREPTNEKLFFGSGTQLSVL.

This clone showed up just a few times. This chain connects TRBV10-1 to TRBJ2-7; D not certain. Germline CDR1 is WNHNN and CDR2 is SYGVQD (reference sequence). V gave up 2 bases and J gave up 3 bases, with 11 bases separating them. CDR3 size: 14 residues. CDR3 coding DNA: TGCGCCAGCAGTGAGCCGGAGATGGGCTACGAGCAGTACTTC. This encodes CASSEPEMGYEQYF.

The chain combines TRBV20-1 with TRBJ2-1; D unresolved. V lost 3 bases and J 5 bases, leaving 5 bases between the germline ends. Germline loops: CDR1 DFQATT, CDR2 SNEGSKA (reference sequence). This CDR3 comprises 11 residues. CDR3 nucleotide sequence: TGCAGTGCTAGGTATAACAATGAGCAGTTCTTC. Translated: CSARYNNEQFF.

The V gene is TRBV10-3, the J gene TRBJ2-1, with 9 bases fitting TRBD1. Trimming at V came to 3 bases and at J to 6 bases, leaving 6 bases not matched to a gene. This CDR3 contains 15 residues. In germline, CDR1 is ENHRY, CDR2 SYGVKD. CDR3 nucleotides: TGTGCCATCAGTGAATGGGACAGGGCCGGCAATGAGCAGTTCTTC. It translates to CAISEWDRAGNEQFF.

The V and J genes are TRBV5-1 and TRBJ1-1; TRBD1 is a possible D gene (5 bases). This CDR3 contains 14 residues. V gave up 0 bases and J gave up 4 bases, with 10 bases separating them. Germline V gene sequence: CDR1 SGHRS, CDR2 YFSETQ. Here the CDR3 reads CASSLAAGRTEAFF. The DNA for the CDR3 is TGCGCCAGCAGCTTGGCTGCGGGGCGCACTGAAGCTTTCTTT.

The chain has TRBV11-2 and TRBJ2-1, with a tentative D call TRBD2 (5 bases). Germline CDR1 is SGHAT and CDR2 is FQNNGV. The germline V and J ends were trimmed by 1 base and 8 bases, with 12 bases remaining between them. The CDR3 spans 14 residues. The CDR3: CASSLAGLVHEQFF. CDR3 DNA sequence: TGTGCCAGCAGCTTAGCCGGACTGGTTCATGAGCAGTTCTTC. Full variable domain (missing parts from reference TRBV11-2 and TRBJ2-1): EAGVAQSPRYKIIEKRQSVAFWCNPISGHATLYWYQQILGQGPKLLIQFQNNGVVDDSQLPKDRFSAERLKGVDSTLKIQPAKLEDSAVYLCASSLAGLVHEQFFGPGTRLTVL.

This sequence joins TRBV6-5 and TRBJ2-2; D not resolved. Trimming stripped 4 bases from V and 0 bases from J, with 9 bases between. This CDR3 comprises 15 residues. Germline CDR1 is MNHEY and CDR2 is SVGAGI. The CDR3 is CASSSWNSNTGELFF. CDR3 bases: TGTGCCAGCAGTTCCTGGAATTCGAACACCGGGGAGCTGTTTTTT.

V usage is TRBV4-1 and J usage is TRBJ1-2; D call uncertain. The CDR3 consists of 16 residues. Deletions cut 1 base from V and 4 bases from J, with 16 bases between. Germline V gene lookup returns CDR1 MGHRA and CDR2 YSYEKL. The CDR3 is CASSQVGLGPSYGYTF. For the CDR3, the DNA is TGCGCCAGCAGCCAAGTGGGTTTGGGTCCCTCCTATGGCTACACCTTC.

The gene calls are TRBV7-2 and TRBJ2-1; D may be TRBD2 (5 bases). Trimming cost V 5 bases and J 0 bases, with 17 bases left between them. This CDR3 spans 17 amino acids. The germline gives CDR1 SGHTA, CDR2 FQGNSA. CDR3 region: CASSRRGTRSSYNEQFF. The CDR3 bases are TGTGCCAGCAGCCGCCGGGGTACTAGGTCCTCCTACAATGAGCAGTTCTTC.

V and J are TRBV7-8 and TRBJ1-5; D uncertain. Per germline, CDR1 SGHVS and CDR2 FQNEAQ. The CDR3 has 16 amino acids. The V end lost 2 bases, the J end lost 7 bases, and 18 bases lay between the germline ends. The CDR3 is CASSLIGPRSRQPQHF. The DNA for the CDR3 is TGTGCCAGCAGCTTAATAGGGCCACGGAGCAGGCAGCCCCAGCATTTT.

The rearrangement uses TRBV28 and TRBJ2-1; D is unresolved. Per germline, CDR1 MDHEN and CDR2 SYDVKM. This CDR3 region has 15 residues. V lost 8 bases and J 4 bases, leaving 18 bases between the germline ends. This CDR3 reads CASGPYSPSYNEQFF. The CDR3 nucleotides are TGTGCCAGCGGTCCGTACAGCCCATCATACAATGAGCAGTTCTTC. The entire variable domain, with the rest obtained from reference TRBV28 and TRBJ2-1, is as follows: DVKVTQSSRYLVKRTGEKVFLECVQDMDHENMFWYRQDPGLGLRLIYFSYDVKMKEKGDIPEGYSVSREKKERFSLILESASTNQTSMYLCASGPYSPSYNEQFFGPGTRLTVL.

The J gene is TRBJ2-1, the V gene TRBV19, with D possibly matching TRBD2 (7 bases). Deletions cut 5 bases from V and 6 bases from J, with 17 bases between. In germline, CDR1 is LNHDA, CDR2 SQIVND (reference sequence). The CDR3 covers 15 residues. The CDR3 protein is CASSVTGGGINEQFF. Written as DNA, the CDR3 is TGTGCCAGTAGTGTTACGGGGGGCGGCATCAATGAGCAGTTCTTC.

The chain is built from TRBV7-9 and TRBJ2-7; D may be TRBD1 or TRBD2 (5 bases each). Germline CDR1 reads SEHNR; CDR2 reads FQNEAQ (reference sequence). This CDR3 spans 15 amino acids. V was pared by 2 bases and J by 7 bases, with 18 bases between. CDR3 residues: CASSLTALGVGEQYF. For the CDR3, the DNA is TGTGCCAGCAGCTTAACCGCCCTGGGGGTGGGAGAGCAGTACTTC.

This rearrangement joins TRBV2 to TRBJ2-7; D remains unclear. V shed 4 bases and J shed 4 bases, with 17 bases lying between them. Germline loops: CDR1 SNHLY, CDR2 FYNNEI. The CDR3 runs to 15 residues. The CDR3 nucleotides read TGTGCCAGCAGTGCCGAGGCTTCTAACCCGTACGAGCAGTACTTC. Its translation: CASSAEASNPYEQYF. Full variable domain (remainder filled in from reference TRBV2 and TRBJ2-7): EPEVTQTPSHQVTQMGQEVILRCVPISNHLYFYWYRQILGQKVEFLVSFYNNEISEKSEIFDDQFSVERPDGSNFTLKIRSTKLEDSAMYFCASSAEASNPYEQYFGPGTRLTVT.

The chain is built from TRBV11-3 and TRBJ1-3; D remains ambiguous. This CDR3 region has 13 residues. CDR1 SGHNT and CDR2 YENEEA come from the germline V gene. V lost 6 bases and J lost 0, with 6 bases in between. The CDR3 DNA sequence: TGTGCCAGCAGGTATTCCTCTGGAAACACCATATATTTT. Translation gives CASRYSSGNTIYF.

The V gene is TRBV6-6, the J gene TRBJ1-3, with D maybe TRBD1 (6 bases). The V gene's germline CDR1 is MNHNY and CDR2 SVGAGI (reference sequence). The CDR3 spans 15 residues. The V and J ends lost 6 bases and 0 bases respectively, with 12 bases between them. The CDR3, as DNA: TGTGCCAGCAGGGCTCAGGGGACCTCTGGAAACACCATATATTTT. Its protein is CASRAQGTSGNTIYF.

The CDR3 region is CASSLPPAEYYEQYF. The CDR3 region has the DNA TGTGCCAGCAGCTTGCCCCCGGCAGAGTACTACGAGCAGTACTTC. The gene calls are TRBV7-3 and TRBJ2-7; D is undetermined. Between the trimmed V and J ends, which lost 3 bases and 3 bases, there was a span of 15 bases. The length of the CDR3 is 15 residues. Germline CDR1 SGHTA, CDR2 FQGTGA.

This clone has only one observation. The chain recombines TRBV5-8 with TRBJ2-1; possible D gene TRBD1, 6 bases. The CDR3 has 15 amino acids. Trimming removed 6 bases at V and 6 bases at J, with 19 bases between. CDR1 SGHTS and CDR2 YDEGEE come from the germline V gene. This chain's CDR3 is CASTLGWFRGNEQFF. The DNA for the CDR3 is TGTGCCAGCACCCTCGGGTGGTTCAGGGGCAATGAGCAGTTCTTC. Using reference TRBV5-8 and TRBJ2-1 for the parts outside the CDR3, the full variable domain is EAGVTQSPTHLIKTRGQQATLRCSPISGHTSVYWYQQALGLGLQFLLWYDEGEERNRGNFPPRFSGRQFPNYSSELNVNALELEDSALYLCASTLGWFRGNEQFFGPGTRLTVL.

This chain joins TRBV7-8 and TRBJ2-7, with D possibly TRBD1 on 6 matching bases. CDR1 SGHVS and CDR2 FQNEAQ come from the germline V gene. The CDR3 is 14 residues long. The germline V and J ends were trimmed by 5 bases and 2 bases, with 13 bases remaining between them. CDR3: CASSIGTGPYEQYF. In DNA, the CDR3 is TGTGCCAGCAGCATCGGAACAGGGCCCTACGAGCAGTACTTC.

This clone was observed a handful of times. This sequence joins TRBV9 and TRBJ1-6, with D uncertain. CDR3 size: 15 residues. Germline V gene data show CDR1 as SGDLS and CDR2 as YYNGEE. Trimming shortened V by 5 bases and J by 0 bases, and 9 bases separated the two germline ends. The CDR3: CASSRESSYNSPLHF. The CDR3 DNA reads TGTGCCAGCAGTAGAGAAAGCTCCTATAATTCACCCCTCCACTTT.

The J gene is TRBJ1-5, the V gene TRBV5-1, with no clear D. The CDR3 totals 14 residues. Germline CDR1 reads SGHRS; CDR2 reads YFSETQ. Trimming pared 0 bases from V and 6 bases from J, leaving 10 bases between. The CDR3 DNA reads as TGCGCCAGCAGCTTGGGGGCAGTGGGTCAGCCCCAGCATTTT. Translation gives CASSLGAVGQPQHF.

In nucleotides, the CDR3 is TGTGCCAGCAGTTTAGCGGGGCCCGGGGAGCTGTTTTTT. This gives the protein CASSLAGPGELFF. The chain couples TRBV12-3 or TRBV12-4 to TRBJ2-2; tentative D call: TRBD1 (5 bases). Trimming shortened V by 0 bases and J by 6 bases, and 5 bases separated the two germline ends. The CDR3 loop spans 13 amino acids.

The genes are TRBV29-1 and TRBJ2-3; D is perhaps TRBD1 (5 bases). The V end was cut by 1 base, the J end by 0 bases, with 8 bases between. Germline V CDR1 and CDR2: SQVTM, ANQGSEA. The length of the CDR3 is 14 residues. The CDR3 spells CSVEGAGSTDTQYF. In DNA, the CDR3 is TGCAGCGTTGAAGGAGCAGGGAGCACAGATACGCAGTATTTT.

This sequence joins TRBV18 and TRBJ1-1; D gene uncertain. The CDR3 sequence is 15 residues long. V lost 1 base to trimming and J lost 1 base, with 10 bases between them. Germline V gene lookup returns CDR1 KGHSH and CDR2 LQKENI. Here the CDR3 DNA reads TGTGCCAGCTCACCACAGGAGGTGGGGAACACTGAAGCTTTCTTT. As protein: CASSPQEVGNTEAFF.